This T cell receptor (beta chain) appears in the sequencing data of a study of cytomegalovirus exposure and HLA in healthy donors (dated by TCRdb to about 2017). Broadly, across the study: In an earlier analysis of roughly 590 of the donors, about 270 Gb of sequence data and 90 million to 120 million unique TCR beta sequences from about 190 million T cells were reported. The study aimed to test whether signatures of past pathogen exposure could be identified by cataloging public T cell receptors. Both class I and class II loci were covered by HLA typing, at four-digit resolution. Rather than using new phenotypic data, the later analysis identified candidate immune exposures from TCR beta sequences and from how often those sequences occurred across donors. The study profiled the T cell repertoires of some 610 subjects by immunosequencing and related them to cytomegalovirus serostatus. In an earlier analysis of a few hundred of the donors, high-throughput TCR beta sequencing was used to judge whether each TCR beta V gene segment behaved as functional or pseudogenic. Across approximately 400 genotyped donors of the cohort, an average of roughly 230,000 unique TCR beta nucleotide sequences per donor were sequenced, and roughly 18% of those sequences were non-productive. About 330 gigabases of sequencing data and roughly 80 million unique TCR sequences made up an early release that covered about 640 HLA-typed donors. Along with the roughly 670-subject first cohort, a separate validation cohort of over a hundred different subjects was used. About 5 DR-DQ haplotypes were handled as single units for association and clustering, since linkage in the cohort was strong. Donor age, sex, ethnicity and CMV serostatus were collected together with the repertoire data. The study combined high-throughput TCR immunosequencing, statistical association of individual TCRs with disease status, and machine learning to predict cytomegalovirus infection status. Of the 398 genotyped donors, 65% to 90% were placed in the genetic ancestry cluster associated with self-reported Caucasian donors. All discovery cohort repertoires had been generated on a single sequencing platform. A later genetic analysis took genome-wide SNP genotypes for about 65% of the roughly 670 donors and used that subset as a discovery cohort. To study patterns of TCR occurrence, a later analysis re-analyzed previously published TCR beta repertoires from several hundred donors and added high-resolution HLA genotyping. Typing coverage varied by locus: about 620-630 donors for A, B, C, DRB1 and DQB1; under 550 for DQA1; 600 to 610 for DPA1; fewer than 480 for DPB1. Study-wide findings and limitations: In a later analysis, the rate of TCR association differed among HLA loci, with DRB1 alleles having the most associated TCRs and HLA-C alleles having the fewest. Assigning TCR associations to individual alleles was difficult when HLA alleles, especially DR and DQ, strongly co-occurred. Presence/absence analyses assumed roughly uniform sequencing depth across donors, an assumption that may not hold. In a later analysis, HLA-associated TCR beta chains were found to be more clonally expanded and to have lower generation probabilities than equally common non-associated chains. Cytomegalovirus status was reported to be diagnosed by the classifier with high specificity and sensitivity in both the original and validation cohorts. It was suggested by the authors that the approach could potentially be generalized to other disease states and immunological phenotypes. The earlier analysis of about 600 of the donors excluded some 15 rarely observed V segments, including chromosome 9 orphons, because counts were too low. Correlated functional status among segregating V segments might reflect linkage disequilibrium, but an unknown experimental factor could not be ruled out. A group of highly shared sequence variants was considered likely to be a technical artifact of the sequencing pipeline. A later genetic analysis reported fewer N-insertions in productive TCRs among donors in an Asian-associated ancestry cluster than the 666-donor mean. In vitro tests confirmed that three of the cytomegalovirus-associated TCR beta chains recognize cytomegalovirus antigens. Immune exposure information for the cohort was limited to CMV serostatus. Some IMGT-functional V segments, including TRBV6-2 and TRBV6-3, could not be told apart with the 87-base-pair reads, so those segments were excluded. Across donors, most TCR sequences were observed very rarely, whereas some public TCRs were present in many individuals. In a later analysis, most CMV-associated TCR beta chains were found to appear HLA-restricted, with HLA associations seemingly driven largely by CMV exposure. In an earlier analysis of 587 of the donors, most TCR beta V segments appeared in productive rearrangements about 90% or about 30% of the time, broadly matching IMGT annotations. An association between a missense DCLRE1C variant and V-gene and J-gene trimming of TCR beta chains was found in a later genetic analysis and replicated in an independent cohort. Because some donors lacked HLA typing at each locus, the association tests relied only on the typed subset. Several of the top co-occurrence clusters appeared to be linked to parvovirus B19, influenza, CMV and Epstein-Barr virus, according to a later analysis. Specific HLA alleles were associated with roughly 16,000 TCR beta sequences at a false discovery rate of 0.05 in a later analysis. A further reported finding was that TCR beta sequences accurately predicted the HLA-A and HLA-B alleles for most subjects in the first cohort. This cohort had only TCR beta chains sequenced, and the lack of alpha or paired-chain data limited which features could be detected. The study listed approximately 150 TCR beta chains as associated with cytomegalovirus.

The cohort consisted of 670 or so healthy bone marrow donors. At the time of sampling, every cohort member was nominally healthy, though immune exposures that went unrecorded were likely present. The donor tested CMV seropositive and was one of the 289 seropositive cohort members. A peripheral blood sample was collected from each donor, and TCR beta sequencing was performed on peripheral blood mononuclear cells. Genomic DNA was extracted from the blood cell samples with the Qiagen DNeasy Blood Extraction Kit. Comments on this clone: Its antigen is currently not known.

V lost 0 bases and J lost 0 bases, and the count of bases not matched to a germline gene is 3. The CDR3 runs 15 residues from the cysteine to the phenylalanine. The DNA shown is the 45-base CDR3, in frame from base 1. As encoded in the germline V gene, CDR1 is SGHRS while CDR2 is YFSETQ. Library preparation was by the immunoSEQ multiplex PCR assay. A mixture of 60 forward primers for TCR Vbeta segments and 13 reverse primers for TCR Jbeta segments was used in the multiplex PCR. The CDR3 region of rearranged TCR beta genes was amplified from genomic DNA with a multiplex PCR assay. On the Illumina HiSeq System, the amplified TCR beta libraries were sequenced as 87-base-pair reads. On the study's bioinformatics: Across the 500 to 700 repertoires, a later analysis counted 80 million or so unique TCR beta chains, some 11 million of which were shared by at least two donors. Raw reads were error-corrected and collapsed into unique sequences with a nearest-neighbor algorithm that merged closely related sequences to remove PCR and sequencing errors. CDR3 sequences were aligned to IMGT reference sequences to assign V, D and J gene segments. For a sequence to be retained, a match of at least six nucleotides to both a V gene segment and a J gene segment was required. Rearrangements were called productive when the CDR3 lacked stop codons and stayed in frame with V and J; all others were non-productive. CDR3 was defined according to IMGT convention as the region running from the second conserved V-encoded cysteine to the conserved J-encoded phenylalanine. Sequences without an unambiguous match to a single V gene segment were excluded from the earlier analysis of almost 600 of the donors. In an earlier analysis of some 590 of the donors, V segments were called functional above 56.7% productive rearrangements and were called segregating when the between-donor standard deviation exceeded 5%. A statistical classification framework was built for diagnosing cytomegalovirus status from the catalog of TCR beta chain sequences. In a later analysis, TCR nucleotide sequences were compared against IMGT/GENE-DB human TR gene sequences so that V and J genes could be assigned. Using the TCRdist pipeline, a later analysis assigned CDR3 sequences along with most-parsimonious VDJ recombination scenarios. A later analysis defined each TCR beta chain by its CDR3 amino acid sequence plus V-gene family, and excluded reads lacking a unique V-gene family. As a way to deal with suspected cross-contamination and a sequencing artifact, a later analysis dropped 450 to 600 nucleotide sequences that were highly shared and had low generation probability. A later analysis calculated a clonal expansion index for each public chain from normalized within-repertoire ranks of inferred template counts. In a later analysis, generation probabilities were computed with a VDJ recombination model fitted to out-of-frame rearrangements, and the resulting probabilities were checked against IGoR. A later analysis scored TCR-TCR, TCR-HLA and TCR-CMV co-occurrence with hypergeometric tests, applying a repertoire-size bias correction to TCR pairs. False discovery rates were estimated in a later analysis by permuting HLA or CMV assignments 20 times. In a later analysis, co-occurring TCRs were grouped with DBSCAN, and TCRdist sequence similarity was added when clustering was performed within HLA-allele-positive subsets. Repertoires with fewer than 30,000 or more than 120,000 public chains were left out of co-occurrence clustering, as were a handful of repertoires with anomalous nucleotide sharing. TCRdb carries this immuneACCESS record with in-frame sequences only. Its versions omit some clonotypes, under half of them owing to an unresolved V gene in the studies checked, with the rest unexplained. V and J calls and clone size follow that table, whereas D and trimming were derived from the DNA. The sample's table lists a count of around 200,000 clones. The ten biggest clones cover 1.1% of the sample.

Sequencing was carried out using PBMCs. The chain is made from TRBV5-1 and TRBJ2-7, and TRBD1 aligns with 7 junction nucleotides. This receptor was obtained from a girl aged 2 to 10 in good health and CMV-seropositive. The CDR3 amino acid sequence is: CASSLGGTDSYEQYF. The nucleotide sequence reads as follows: TGCGCCAGCAGCTTGGGTGGGACAGACTCCTACGAGCAGTACTTC.